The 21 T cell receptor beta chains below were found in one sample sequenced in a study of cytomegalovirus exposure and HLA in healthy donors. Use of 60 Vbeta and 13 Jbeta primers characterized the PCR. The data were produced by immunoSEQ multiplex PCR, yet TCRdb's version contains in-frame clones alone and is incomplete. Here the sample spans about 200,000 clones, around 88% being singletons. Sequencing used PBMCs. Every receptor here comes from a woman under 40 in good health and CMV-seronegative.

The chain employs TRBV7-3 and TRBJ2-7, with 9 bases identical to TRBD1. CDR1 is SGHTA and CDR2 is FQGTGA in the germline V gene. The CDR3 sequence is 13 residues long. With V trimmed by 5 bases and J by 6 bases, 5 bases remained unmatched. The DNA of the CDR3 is TGTGCCAGCAGCCCGGGGACAGGGTTCGAGCAGTACTTC. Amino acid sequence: CASSPGTGFEQYF.

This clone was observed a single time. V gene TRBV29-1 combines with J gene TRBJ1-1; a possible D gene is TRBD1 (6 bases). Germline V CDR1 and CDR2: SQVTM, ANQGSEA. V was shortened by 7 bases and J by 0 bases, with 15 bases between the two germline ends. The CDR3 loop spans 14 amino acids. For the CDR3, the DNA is TGCAGCGCGGACGGACAGTTGTTGAACACTGAAGCTTTCTTT. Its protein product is CSADGQLLNTEAFF.

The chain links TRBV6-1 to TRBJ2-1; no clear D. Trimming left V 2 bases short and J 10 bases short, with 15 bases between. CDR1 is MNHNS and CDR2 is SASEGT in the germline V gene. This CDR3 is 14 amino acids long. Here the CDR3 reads CASSESGRTEEQFF. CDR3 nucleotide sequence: TGTGCCAGCAGTGAATCCGGCAGAACGGAGGAGCAGTTCTTC.

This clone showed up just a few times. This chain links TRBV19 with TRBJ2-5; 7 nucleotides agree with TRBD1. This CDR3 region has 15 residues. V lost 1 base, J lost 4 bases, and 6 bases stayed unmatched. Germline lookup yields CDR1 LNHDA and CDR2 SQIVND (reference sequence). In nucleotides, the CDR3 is TGTGCCAGTAGTATAGGGACAGGTTTGGGAGAGACCCAGTACTTC. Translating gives CASSIGTGLGETQYF. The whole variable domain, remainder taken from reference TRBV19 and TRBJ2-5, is DGGITQSPKYLFRKEGQNVTLSCEQNLNHDAMYWYRQDPGQGLRLIYYSQIVNDFQKGDIAEGYSVSREKKESFPLTVTSAQKNPTAFYLCASSIGTGLGETQYFGPGTRLLVL.

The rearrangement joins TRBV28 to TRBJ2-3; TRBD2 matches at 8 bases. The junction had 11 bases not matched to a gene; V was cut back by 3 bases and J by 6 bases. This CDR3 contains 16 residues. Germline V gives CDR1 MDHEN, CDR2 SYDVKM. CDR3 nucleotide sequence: TGTGCCAGCAGTTTTTTAGGAGCGGGAGAGGTCGATACGCAGTATTTT. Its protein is CASSFLGAGEVDTQYF. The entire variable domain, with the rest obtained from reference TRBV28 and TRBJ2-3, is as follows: DVKVTQSSRYLVKRTGEKVFLECVQDMDHENMFWYRQDPGLGLRLIYFSYDVKMKEKGDIPEGYSVSREKKERFSLILESASTNQTSMYLCASSFLGAGEVDTQYFGPGTRLTVL.

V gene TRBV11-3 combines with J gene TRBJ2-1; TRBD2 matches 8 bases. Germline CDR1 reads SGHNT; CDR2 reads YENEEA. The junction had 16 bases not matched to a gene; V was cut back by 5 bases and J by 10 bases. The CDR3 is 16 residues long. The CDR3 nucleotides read TGTGCCAGCAGCCCCGGAGGGGGGCGGGAGGTATCCGAGCAGTTCTTC. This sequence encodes CASSPGGGREVSEQFF.

CDR3 protein: CASSEPYRDSLQQYF. The CDR3 nucleotides are TGTGCCAGCAGTGAACCATACCGGGACAGTCTTCAGCAGTACTTC. This chain connects TRBV2 to TRBJ2-5; 7 bases agree with TRBD1. The trim removed 2 bases at V and 11 bases at J, leaving 14 bases unmatched. In germline, CDR1 is SNHLY, CDR2 FYNNEI. This CDR3 comprises 15 residues. The variable domain in full, with the rest retrieved from reference TRBV2 and TRBJ2-5, is EPEVTQTPSHQVTQMGQEVILRCVPISNHLYFYWYRQILGQKVEFLVSFYNNEISEKSEIFDDQFSVERPDGSNFTLKIRSTKLEDSAMYFCASSEPYRDSLQQYFGPGTRLLVL.

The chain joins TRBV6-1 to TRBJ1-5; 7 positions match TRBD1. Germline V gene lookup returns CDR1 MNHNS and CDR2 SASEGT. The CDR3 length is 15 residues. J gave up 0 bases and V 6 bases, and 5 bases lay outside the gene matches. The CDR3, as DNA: TGTGCCAGCAGGTGGGGGACAGATAGCAATCAGCCCCAGCATTTT. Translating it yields CASRWGTDSNQPQHF.

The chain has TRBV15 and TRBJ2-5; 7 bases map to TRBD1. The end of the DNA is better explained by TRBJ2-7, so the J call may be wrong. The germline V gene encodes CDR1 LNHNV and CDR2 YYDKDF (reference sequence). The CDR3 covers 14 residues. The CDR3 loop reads CATSFGTENYEQYF. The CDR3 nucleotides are TGTGCCACCAGCTTCGGGACAGAGAACTACGAGCAGTACTTC.

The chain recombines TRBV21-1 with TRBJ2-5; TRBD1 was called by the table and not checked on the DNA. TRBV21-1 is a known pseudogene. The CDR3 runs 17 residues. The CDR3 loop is CASSKGASMLPQETQYF. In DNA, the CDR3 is TGTGCCAGCAGCAAAGGGGCCAGCATGCTCCCCCAAGAGACCCAGTACTTC.

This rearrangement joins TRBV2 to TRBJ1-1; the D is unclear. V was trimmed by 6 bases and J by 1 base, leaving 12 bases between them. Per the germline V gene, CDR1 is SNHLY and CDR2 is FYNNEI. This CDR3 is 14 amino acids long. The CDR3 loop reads CASRGLTPNTEAFF. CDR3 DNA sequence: TGTGCCAGCAGGGGCCTGACACCGAACACTGAAGCTTTCTTT.

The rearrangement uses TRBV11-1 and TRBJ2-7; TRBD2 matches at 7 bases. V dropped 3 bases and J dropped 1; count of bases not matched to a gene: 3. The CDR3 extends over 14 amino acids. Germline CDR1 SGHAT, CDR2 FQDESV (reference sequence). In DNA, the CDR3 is TGTGCCAGCAGCTTCGGGACTAAATCCTACGAGCAGTACTTC. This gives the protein CASSFGTKSYEQYF.

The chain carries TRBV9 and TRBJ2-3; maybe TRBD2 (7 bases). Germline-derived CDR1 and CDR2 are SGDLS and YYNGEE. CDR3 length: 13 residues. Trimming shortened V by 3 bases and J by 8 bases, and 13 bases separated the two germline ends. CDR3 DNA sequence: TGTGCCAGCAGCGAGGGGGACTATAGTACGCAGTATTTT. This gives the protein CASSEGDYSTQYF.

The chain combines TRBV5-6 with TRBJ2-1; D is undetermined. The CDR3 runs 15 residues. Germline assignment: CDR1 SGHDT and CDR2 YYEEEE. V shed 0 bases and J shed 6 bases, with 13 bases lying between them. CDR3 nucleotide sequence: TGTGCCAGCAGCTTGGTGCGGTACTCTCTCAATGAGCAGTTCTTC. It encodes CASSLVRYSLNEQFF.

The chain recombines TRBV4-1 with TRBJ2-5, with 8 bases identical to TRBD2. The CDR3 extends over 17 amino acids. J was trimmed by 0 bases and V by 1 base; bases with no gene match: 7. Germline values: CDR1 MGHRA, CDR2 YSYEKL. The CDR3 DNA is TGCGCCAGCAGCCAAGTATGGACTAGCCTAGACCAAGAGACCCAGTACTTC. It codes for CASSQVWTSLDQETQYF.

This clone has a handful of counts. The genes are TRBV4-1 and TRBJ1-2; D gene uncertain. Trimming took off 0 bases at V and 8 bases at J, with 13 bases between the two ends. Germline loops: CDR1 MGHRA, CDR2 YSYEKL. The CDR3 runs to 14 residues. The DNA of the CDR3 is TGCGCCAGCAGCCAAGATTCGGGTTGGCGCGGCTACACCTTC. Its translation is CASSQDSGWRGYTF.

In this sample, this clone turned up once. The CDR3, as DNA: TGCGCCAGCAAAGAGGGATGGACAGATACGCAGTATTTT. Translation gives CASKEGWTDTQYF. The gene calls are TRBV5-1 and TRBJ2-3; maybe TRBD2 (5 bases). Trimming pared 6 bases from V and 3 bases from J, leaving 11 bases between. From germline, CDR1 is SGHRS and CDR2 YFSETQ. The CDR3 is made up of 13 amino acids.

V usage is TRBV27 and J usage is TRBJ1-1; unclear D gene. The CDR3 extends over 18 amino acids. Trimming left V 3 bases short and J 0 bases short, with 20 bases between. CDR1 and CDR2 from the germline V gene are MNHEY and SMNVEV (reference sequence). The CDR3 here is CASSFIRTPSTMNTEAFF. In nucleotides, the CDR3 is TGTGCCAGCAGTTTTATACGGACTCCATCTACAATGAACACTGAAGCTTTCTTT.

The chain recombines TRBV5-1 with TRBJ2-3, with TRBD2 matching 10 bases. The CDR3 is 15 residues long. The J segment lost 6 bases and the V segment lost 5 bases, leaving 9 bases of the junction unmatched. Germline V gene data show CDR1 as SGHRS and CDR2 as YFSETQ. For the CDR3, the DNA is TGCGCCAGCAGTCACGCCGGGACTAGCGTCGATACGCAGTATTTT. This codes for CASSHAGTSVDTQYF. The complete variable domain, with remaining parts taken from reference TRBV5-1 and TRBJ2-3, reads KAGVTQTPRYLIKTRGQQVTLSCSPISGHRSVSWYQQTPGQGLQFLFEYFSETQRNKGNFPGRFSGRQFSNSRSEMNVSTLELGDSALYLCASSHAGTSVDTQYFGPGTRLTVL.

CDR3 DNA sequence: TGTGCCAGCAGTTTGGGGACTAGTGGTTTCCGGGAGACCCAGTACTTC. Translating gives CASSLGTSGFRETQYF. The V and J genes are TRBV27 and TRBJ2-5, with 8 bases matching TRBD2. Germline V gives CDR1 MNHEY, CDR2 SMNVEV (reference sequence). Trimming cost V 3 bases and J 5 bases; bases outside gene matches: 11. This CDR3 contains 16 residues.

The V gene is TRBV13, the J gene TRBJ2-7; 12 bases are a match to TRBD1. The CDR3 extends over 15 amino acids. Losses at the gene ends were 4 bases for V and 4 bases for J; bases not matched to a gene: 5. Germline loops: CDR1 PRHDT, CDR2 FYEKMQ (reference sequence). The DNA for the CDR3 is TGTGCCAGCAGCTCCTCGGGACAGGGGGCTTACGAGCAGTACTTC. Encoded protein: CASSSSGQGAYEQYF.